This T cell receptor (beta chain) is drawn from a study of control samples from healthy donors and cancer patients. V trimming: 6 bases; J trimming: 7 bases; junction bases outside the gene matches: 11. Germline V gives CDR1 SQVTM, CDR2 ANQGSEA. The CDR3 length is 15 residues. Repertoires were generated with immunoSEQ multiplex PCR, while TCRdb's copy carries only in-frame clones and drops some. The sample contains 46,000 or so clones, over 90% of which appear only once. The rearrangement links TRBV29-1 to TRBJ2-1; 11 positions match TRBD1. This clonotype was sampled from a woman between 45 and 65 years old with head and neck cancer. The specimen was PBMCs. As DNA, the CDR3 is TGCAGCGTCTCCGGACAGGGGGCAGCGTGGAATGAGCAGTTCTTC. This codes for CSVSGQGAAWNEQFF.